This TCR beta chain was sequenced for a study of brain T cells in children with intractable seizures. Overall study results and limits: Viral specificity was inferred only from CDR3 similarity; HCMV serostatus was unknown. Absence of clones before surgery may stem from lower sequencing depth.

Comment on this clone: Its antigen is as yet unknown.

Only cases whose brain tissue showed the highest T cell transcript signatures were sequenced. Patients received at least one anti-epileptic drug before surgery. The method was immunoSEQ multiplex PCR; TCRdb's version includes in-frame clones alone and lacks a portion of them. Of about 76,000 clones in the sample, 90% to 95% were seen once. The CDR3 has 13 residues. Germline V CDR1 and CDR2: SEHNR, FQNEAQ (reference sequence). Trimming shortened V by 4 bases and J by 6 bases, and 13 bases separated the two germline ends. This chain uses TRBV7-9 with TRBJ2-7; D is ambiguous. The sequence was collected from a boy in the first two years of life with tuberous sclerosis and intractable seizures. Sequenced here: peripheral blood, sampled at surgery. For the CDR3, the DNA is TGTGCCAGCAGCTCGACCCCACCCCGCGAGCAGTACTTC. Its translation: CASSSTPPREQYF. Combining the CDR3 with reference TRBV7-9 and TRBJ2-7 gives the whole variable domain DTGVSQNPRHKITKRGQNVTFRCDPISEHNRLYWYRQTLGQGPEFLTYFQNEAQLEKSRLLSDRFSAERPKGSFSTLEIQRTEQGDSAMYLCASSSTPPREQYFGPGTRLTVT.